The next 10 T cell receptor beta chains were all read from a single sample in a study of T cells expressing NK-cell markers. TCRdb re-called the 5' RACE reads; every CDR3 protein appears as one record, without DNA. The data include 150,000 to 170,000 distinct CDR3 sequences; the top ten clones carry approximately 35%. Sequencing used blood T cells: a sorted CD56 or NKG2C T cell subset, CD4+ or CD8+ T cells, or bulk PBMC T cells (not recorded which). Receptors were obtained from a woman aged 50 to 60 in good health.

This chain links TRBV6-5 with TRBJ2-1; TCRdb's D call, TRBD2, is unchecked because there is no DNA. The CDR3 sequence is 16 residues long. Germline V gene lookup returns CDR1 MNHEY and CDR2 SVGAGI. This CDR3 is CASSPEAGSSYNEQFF.

The rearrangement uses TRBV11-3 and TRBJ1-1; the TCRdb call, TRBD1, lacks DNA for checking. CDR1 is SGHNT, CDR2 YENEEA, per germline. The CDR3 has 15 residues. CDR3 in amino acids: CASSNHRVLGTEAFF.

The chain is built from TRBV2 and TRBJ2-1; without DNA, the TCRdb call of TRBD2 cannot be checked. CDR1 SNHLY and CDR2 FYNNEI come from the germline V gene. The length of the CDR3 is 15 residues. CDR3 region: CATSAPSGGINEQFF.

The V and J genes are TRBV10-1 and TRBJ2-1; TCRdb returns TRBD1, unconfirmable since there is no DNA. Looked up from germline, CDR1 is WNHNN and CDR2 is SYGVQD (reference sequence). There are 13 residues in the CDR3. CDR3 sequence reads: CATSLGRVNEQFF.

The chain carries TRBV10-2 and TRBJ2-1; the D gene TCRdb calls, TRBD2, cannot be checked with no DNA. Germline V gene lookup returns CDR1 WSHSY and CDR2 SAAADI. The CDR3 loop spans 17 amino acids. CDR3 amino acids: CASSDDPGGRTSREQFF.

The gene calls are TRBV3-1 and TRBJ2-5; TCRdb names TRBD1, which stays unverified in the absence of DNA. Per germline, CDR1 LGHDT and CDR2 YNNKEL (reference sequence). The CDR3 sequence is 14 residues long. CDR3 sequence: CASSPQGNHGTQYF.

The chain uses TRBV14 and TRBJ2-5. Germline-derived CDR1 and CDR2 are SGHDN and FVKESK. The CDR3 spans 14 residues. The CDR3 here is CASSQGVPQETQYF.

The V gene is TRBV12-5, the J gene TRBJ2-5; checking the TCRdb D call of TRBD2 is not possible without DNA. The CDR3 covers 14 residues. The germline V gene has CDR1 LGHNT and CDR2 FRNRAP. This CDR3 reads CASLRGLVGETQYF.

This chain's CDR3 is CATGTHRSYEQYF. The V call is TRBV2, the J call TRBJ2-7; the D call of TRBD1 rests on TCRdb alone, since no DNA is present to check it. Germline CDR1 reads SNHLY; CDR2 reads FYNNEI. There are 13 residues in the CDR3.

V gene TRBV24-1 combines with J gene TRBJ2-1; TCRdb gives TRBD1 as the D gene, but with no DNA this cannot be confirmed. The CDR3 has 15 amino acids. Germline V gene sequence: CDR1 KGHDR, CDR2 SFDVKD. CDR3 sequence reads: CATSAGTPSYNEQFF.